This paragraph reports one T cell receptor beta chain. J was trimmed by 10 bases and V by 9 bases; bases with no gene match: 18. The CDR3 is 14 residues long. Germline lookup yields CDR1 LNHDA and CDR2 SQIVND (reference sequence). The record originates from a study of blood T cell repertoires in COVID-19. Study as a whole: Samples representing acute and convalescent COVID-19 were sourced from the United States, Italy and Spain.

In the authors' methods: Nucleated cell number was recorded as an estimate derived from reference gene primer amplification. Measured with immunoSEQ multiplex PCR; TCRdb has only the in-frame clones, and not every one. That table supplies the V and J calls and clone size; D and trimming were determined from the DNA. The profile shows about 320,000 clones, around 85% of them singletons. This chain uses TRBV19 with TRBJ2-7; TRBD1 matches at 7 bases. Sequencing was carried out using peripheral blood. The TCR sequence derives from a human donor in a cohort sampled during active COVID-19. The CDR3 bases are TGTGCCAGCAACGACAGGGCTCAAGGTGGTGGCCAGTACTTC. The encoded protein is CASNDRAQGGGQYF. Full variable domain (rest looked up from reference TRBV19 and TRBJ2-7): DGGITQSPKYLFRKEGQNVTLSCEQNLNHDAMYWYRQDPGQGLRLIYYSQIVNDFQKGDIAEGYSVSREKKESFPLTVTSAQKNPTAFYLCASNDRAQGGGQYFGPGTRLTVT.